Listed below are T cell receptor beta chains from one sample, sequenced in a study of a mutant IDH1 vaccine in newly diagnosed glioma. Some clones are missing from TCRdb's copy, which holds only in-frame ones; the method was immunoSEQ multiplex PCR. This table has tens of thousands of clones, roughly 93% appearing once. The sample consisted of PBMCs, taken from a glioma patient treated with radiotherapy, temozolomide or both. Source of these receptors: a man aged 35-49 years with glioma. The CDR3 runs from the conserved cysteine through the conserved F or W. A D gene is named only where the DNA matches it firmly. Rows may omit the clone size; those that give it use once, few, many or a size class.

V gene	D gene	J gene	clone size	CDR3 protein	CDR3 DNA
TRBV6-4	-	TRBJ2-5	once	CASSDSYGGQETQYF	TGTGCCAGCAGTGACTCTTACGGCGGTCAAGAGACCCAGTACTTC
TRBV7-9	-	TRBJ1-4	-	CASSSRGASTNEKLFF	TGTGCCAGCAGCTCGCGGGGGGCTTCAACTAATGAAAAACTGTTTTTT
TRBV19	TRBD1	TRBJ2-7	-	CASSIVQGAWEQYF	TGTGCCAGTAGTATAGTTCAGGGGGCTTGGGAGCAGTACTTC
TRBV25-1	-	TRBJ2-7	-	CASSGGAVTQYF	TGTGCCAGCAGTGGGGGGGCAGTAACTCAGTACTTC
TRBV14	TRBD1	TRBJ1-2	-	CASSQGGQTFYGYTF	TGTGCCAGCAGCCAGGGGGGACAGACTTTCTATGGCTACACCTTC
TRBV6-5	TRBD1	TRBJ2-2	once	CASSYSDRDPGELFF	TGTGCCAGCAGTTACTCCGACAGGGATCCCGGGGAGCTGTTTTTT
TRBV9	-	TRBJ1-1	few	CASSVGGGATEAFF	TGTGCCAGCAGCGTGGGTGGGGGGGCCACTGAAGCTTTCTTT
TRBV9	TRBD2	TRBJ2-3	once	CASSVGTSGTDTQYF	TGTGCCAGCAGCGTAGGTACTAGCGGTACAGATACGCAGTATTTT
TRBV10-3	-	TRBJ1-2	-	CAINGSGPNYGYTF	TGTGCCATCAATGGATCCGGACCTAACTATGGCTACACCTTC
TRBV7-3	-	TRBJ2-1	-	CASSLSGGGEPSYNEQFF	TGTGCCAGCAGCTTATCGGGAGGGGGCGAACCCTCCTACAATGAGCAGTTCTTC